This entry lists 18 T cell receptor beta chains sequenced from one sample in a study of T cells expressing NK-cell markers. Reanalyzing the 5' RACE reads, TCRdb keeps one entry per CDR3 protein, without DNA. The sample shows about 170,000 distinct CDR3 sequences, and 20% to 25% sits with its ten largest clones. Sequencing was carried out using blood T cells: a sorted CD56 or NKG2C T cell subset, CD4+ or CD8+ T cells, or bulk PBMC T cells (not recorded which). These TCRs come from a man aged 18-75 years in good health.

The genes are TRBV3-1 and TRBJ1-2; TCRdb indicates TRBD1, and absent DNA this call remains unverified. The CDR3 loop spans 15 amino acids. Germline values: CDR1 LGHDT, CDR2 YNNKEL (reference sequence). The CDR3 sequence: CASSRGTGLNYGYTF.

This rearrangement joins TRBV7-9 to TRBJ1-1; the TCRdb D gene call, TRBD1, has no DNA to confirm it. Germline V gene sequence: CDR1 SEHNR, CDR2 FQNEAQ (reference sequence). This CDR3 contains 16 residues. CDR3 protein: CASSLGWTGVNTEAFF.

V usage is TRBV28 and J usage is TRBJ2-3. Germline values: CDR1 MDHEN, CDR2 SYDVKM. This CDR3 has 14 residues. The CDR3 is CASSFILASDTQYF. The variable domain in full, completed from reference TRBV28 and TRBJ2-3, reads DVKVTQSSRYLVKRTGEKVFLECVQDMDHENMFWYRQDPGLGLRLIYFSYDVKMKEKGDIPEGYSVSREKKERFSLILESASTNQTSMYLCASSFILASDTQYFGPGTRLTVL.

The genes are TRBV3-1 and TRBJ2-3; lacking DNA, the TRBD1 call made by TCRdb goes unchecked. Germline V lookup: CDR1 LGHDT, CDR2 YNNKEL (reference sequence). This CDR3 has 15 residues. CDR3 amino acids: CASSHSDRDADTQYF.

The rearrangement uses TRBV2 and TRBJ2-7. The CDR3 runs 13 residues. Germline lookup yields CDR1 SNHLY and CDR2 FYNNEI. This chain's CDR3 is CATKTVVSYEQYF.

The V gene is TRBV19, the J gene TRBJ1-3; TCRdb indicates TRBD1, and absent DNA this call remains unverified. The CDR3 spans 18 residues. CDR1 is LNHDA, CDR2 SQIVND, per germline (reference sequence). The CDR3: CASSDRAQGKVPGNTIYF.

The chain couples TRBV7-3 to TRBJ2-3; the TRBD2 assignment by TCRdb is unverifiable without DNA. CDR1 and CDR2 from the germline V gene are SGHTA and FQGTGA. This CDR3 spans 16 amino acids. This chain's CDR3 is CASSPTGLDPPDTQYF. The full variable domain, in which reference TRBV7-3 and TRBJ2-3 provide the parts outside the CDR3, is GAGVSQTPSNKVTEKGKYVELRCDPISGHTALYWYRQSLGQGPEFLIYFQGTGAADDSGLPNDRFFAVRPEGSVSTLKIQRTERGDSAVYLCASSPTGLDPPDTQYFGPGTRLTVL.

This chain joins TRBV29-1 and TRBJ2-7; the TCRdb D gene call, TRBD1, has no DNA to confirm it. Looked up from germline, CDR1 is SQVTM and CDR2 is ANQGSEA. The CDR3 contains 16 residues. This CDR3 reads CSVEAPDRGGEYEQYF.

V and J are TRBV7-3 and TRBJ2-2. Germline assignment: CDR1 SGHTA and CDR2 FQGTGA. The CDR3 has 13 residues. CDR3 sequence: CASSSPDEGELFF.

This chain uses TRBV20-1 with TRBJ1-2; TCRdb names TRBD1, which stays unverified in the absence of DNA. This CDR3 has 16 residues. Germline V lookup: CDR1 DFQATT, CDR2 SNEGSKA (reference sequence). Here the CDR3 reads CSARDPRAGANYGYTF.

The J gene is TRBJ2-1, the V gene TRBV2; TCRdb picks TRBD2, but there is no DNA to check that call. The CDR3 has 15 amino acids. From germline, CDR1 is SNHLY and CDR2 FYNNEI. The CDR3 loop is CASIHWASGNNEQFF.

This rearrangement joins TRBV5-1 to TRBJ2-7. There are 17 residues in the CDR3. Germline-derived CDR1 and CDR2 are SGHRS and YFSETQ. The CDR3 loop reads CASSHTDMGEVSLEQYF.

The CDR3 is CASSQEGGTAYEQYF. The V gene is TRBV3-1, the J gene TRBJ2-7; the TCRdb D gene call, TRBD1, has no DNA to confirm it. The CDR3 length is 15 residues. Germline CDR1 LGHDT, CDR2 YNNKEL (reference sequence).

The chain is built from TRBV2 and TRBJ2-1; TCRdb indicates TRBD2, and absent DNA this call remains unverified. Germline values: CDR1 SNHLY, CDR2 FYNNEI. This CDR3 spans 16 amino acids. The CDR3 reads CASTSGGAASYNEQFF.

Here the CDR3 reads CASSWGQGYIYGYTF. The chain is built from TRBV27 and TRBJ1-2; checking the TCRdb D call of TRBD1 is not possible without DNA. The CDR3 sequence is 15 residues long. The germline CDR1 and CDR2 sequences are MNHEY and SMNVEV (reference sequence).

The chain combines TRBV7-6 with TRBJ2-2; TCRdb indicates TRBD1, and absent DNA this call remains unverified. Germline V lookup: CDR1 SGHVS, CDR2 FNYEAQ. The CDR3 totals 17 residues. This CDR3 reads CASSLWAPQGNTGELFF.

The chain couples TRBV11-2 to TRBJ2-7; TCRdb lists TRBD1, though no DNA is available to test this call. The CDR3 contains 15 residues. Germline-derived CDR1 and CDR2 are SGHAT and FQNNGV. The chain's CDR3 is CASSLGDRGGYEQYF.

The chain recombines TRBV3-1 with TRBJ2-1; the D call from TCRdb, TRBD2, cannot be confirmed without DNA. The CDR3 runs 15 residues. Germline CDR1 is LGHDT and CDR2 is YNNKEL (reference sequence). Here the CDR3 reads CASSPGLAAGDEQFF.